A single sample gave rise to the 9 T cell receptor beta chains below, sequenced in a study of T cells in localized non-small cell lung cancer (TCRdb year 2020). Preparation of the library involved the immunoSEQ multiplex PCR assay. The table was pulled from immuneACCESS by TCRdb, which kept in-frame rearrangements only. Such tables lose some clones; where checked, under half of the loss comes from unresolved V genes, and the rest has no known cause. This sample is represented by 15,000 or so clones; 70% to 90% of them were singletons. Around 23% of the sample goes to the ten largest clones. This specimen consisted of peripheral blood, obtained before any cancer treatment. The receptors here all came from a male donor older than 55 with stage I lung adenocarcinoma.

The rearrangement links TRBV11-2 to TRBJ2-3, with a possible D match to TRBD2 (5 bases). The CDR3 length is 13 residues. CDR1 is SGHAT and CDR2 is FQNNGV in the germline V gene. V shed 5 bases and J shed 5 bases, with 11 bases lying between them. The CDR3 is CASSQLEIDTQYF. CDR3 DNA: TGTGCCAGCAGCCAACTAGAGATAGATACGCAGTATTTT.

The chain joins TRBV28 to TRBJ2-5; D remains unclear. Trimming stripped 3 bases from V and 4 bases from J, with 12 bases between. The V gene's germline CDR1 is MDHEN and CDR2 SYDVKM. There are 14 residues in the CDR3. CDR3 bases: TGTGCCAGCAGTTTGGTGGGCGAAGTAGAGACCCAGTACTTC. This encodes CASSLVGEVETQYF.

The J gene is TRBJ2-7, the V gene TRBV7-8, with TRBD1 matching 8 bases. After removal of 5 bases from V and 6 bases from J, the junction contained 9 bases not matched to a gene. The CDR3 has 14 residues. Germline loops: CDR1 SGHVS, CDR2 FQNEAQ. CDR3 sequence (DNA): TGTGCCAGCAGCGCCGGACAGGGCTGGGGCGAGCAGTACTTC. It encodes CASSAGQGWGEQYF.

This clone has just a few counts. The V call is TRBV28, the J call TRBJ1-4, with 7 nucleotides matching TRBD1. This CDR3 has 14 amino acids. J gave up 5 bases and V 8 bases, and 8 bases lay outside the gene matches. Germline loops: CDR1 MDHEN, CDR2 SYDVKM. CDR3 in amino acids: CASGKTGRNEKLFF. The CDR3, as DNA: TGTGCCAGCGGAAAGACAGGGAGAAATGAAAAACTGTTTTTT.

This clone was detected only once. The chain carries TRBV5-1 and TRBJ2-1; perhaps TRBD1 as D (6 bases). The CDR3 loop spans 13 amino acids. The germline V gene encodes CDR1 SGHRS and CDR2 YFSETQ. The V gene lost 4 bases and the J gene lost 4 bases, with 9 bases spanning the gap. DNA of the CDR3: TGCGCCAGCAGCACGCAGGGGTACAATGAGCAGTTCTTC. It translates to CASSTQGYNEQFF.

The count of this clone is one. The V gene is TRBV28, the J gene TRBJ1-2, with no clear D. This CDR3 is built from 12 residues. The germline V gene encodes CDR1 MDHEN and CDR2 SYDVKM. Trimming stripped 2 bases from V and 4 bases from J, with 5 bases between. This CDR3 reads CASSLMGYGYTF. Written as DNA, the CDR3 is TGTGCCAGCAGTTTAATGGGCTATGGCTACACCTTC.

The chain links TRBV2 to TRBJ1-3; perhaps TRBD1 as D (5 bases). Between the trimmed V and J ends, which lost 9 bases and 0 bases, there was a span of 9 bases. The CDR3 is 13 amino acids. CDR1 and CDR2 from the germline V gene are SNHLY and FYNNEI. The CDR3: CARRGSSGNTIYF. Here the CDR3 DNA reads TGTGCCAGACGGGGGAGCTCTGGAAACACCATATATTTT. Together with reference TRBV2 and TRBJ1-3, the CDR3 gives the full variable domain: EPEVTQTPSHQVTQMGQEVILRCVPISNHLYFYWYRQILGQKVEFLVSFYNNEISEKSEIFDDQFSVERPDGSNFTLKIRSTKLEDSAMYFCARRGSSGNTIYFGEGSWLTVV.

V gene TRBV7-2 combines with J gene TRBJ1-1; D not certain. The germline V gene encodes CDR1 SGHTA and CDR2 FQGNSA. The ends were cut back, 1 base at V and 1 base at J, with 10 bases in the middle. The CDR3 sequence is 15 residues long. The CDR3 sequence: CASSLVSGQNTEAFF. DNA of the CDR3: TGTGCCAGCAGCTTAGTTTCTGGGCAGAACACTGAAGCTTTCTTT.

This clone has just a few counts. The chain combines TRBV25-1 with TRBJ2-7, with 9 bases fitting TRBD2. V was clipped by 5 bases and J by 6 bases; unmatched bases: 8. Germline V lookup: CDR1 MGHDK, CDR2 SYGVNS. This CDR3 region has 14 residues. The CDR3 DNA reads as TGTGCCAGCAGTTTGTTAGCGGGAGCTAGCGAGCAGTACTTC. Protein product: CASSLLAGASEQYF.